One sample yielded the 3 T cell receptor beta chains listed below, sequenced in a study of identical twins. MiXCR, applied by TCRdb to the 5' RACE reads, yields one record per CDR3 protein. The data contain fewer than 900,000 distinct CDR3 sequences, roughly 18% of them singletons. The same sample was also used in a study of T cells expressing NK-cell markers.

The sample consisted of PBMCs. The receptor set was obtained from a woman between 18 and 29 years old in good health.

The V call is TRBV11-2, the J call TRBJ2-2; D is uncertain. V lost 0 bases, J lost 10 bases, and 0 bases lay in between. The CDR3 has 10 amino acids. CDR1 is SGHAT and CDR2 is FQNNGV in the germline V gene. The CDR3 DNA is TGTGCCAGCAGCTTAGAGGAGCTGTTTTTT. It translates to CASSLEELFF.

This clonotype was counted a few times. The chain joins TRBV12-3 or TRBV12-4 to TRBJ2-7; D unresolved. Between the trimmed V and J ends, which lost 6 bases and 2 bases, there was a span of 8 bases. This CDR3 is built from 12 residues. Here the CDR3 DNA reads TGTGCCAGCAGAAGGGCCACCTACGAGCAGTACTTC. It yields the protein CASRRATYEQYF.

The J gene is TRBJ2-7, the V gene TRBV18; perhaps TRBD2 as D (7 bases). Per germline, CDR1 KGHSH and CDR2 LQKENI. Trimming removed 6 bases at V and 3 bases at J, with 9 bases between. This CDR3 spans 12 amino acids. The CDR3 DNA reads TGTGCCAGCTCGGGGGGGCTCTACGAGCAGTACTTC. Protein: CASSGGLYEQYF.